This T cell receptor (beta chain) was sequenced during a study of cytomegalovirus exposure and HLA in healthy donors. PCR amplification relied on 60 Vbeta primers (plus 13 Jbeta primers). Sequenced by immunoSEQ multiplex PCR; TCRdb stores in-frame clones only, minus some. Of some 200,000 clones in the sample, roughly four fifths were seen once. CDR3 length: 16 amino acids. From germline, CDR1 is SGHNT and CDR2 YYREEE (reference sequence). V trimming: 0 bases; J trimming: 2 bases; junction bases outside the gene matches: 7. Sequencing used PBMCs. This TCR came from a woman aged 40 to 49 in good health and CMV-seronegative. The rearrangement uses TRBV5-4 and TRBJ2-7; 8 bases line up with TRBD2. CDR3 sequence (DNA): TGTGCCAGCAGCTTGGCCAGCGGGGGCCTGCCCTACGAGCAGTACTTC. The encoded protein is CASSLASGGLPYEQYF.